The following is a TCR beta chain sequence with its context. The data originate from a study of blood T cells in healthy people across ages. Sample-barcoded 5' priming and a J-beta primer mix drove a second PCR of roughly 7 to 11 cycles. Via MiXCR, TCRdb re-called the 5' RACE reads, giving one row per CDR3 protein. The table records almost 550,000 distinct CDR3 sequences, 24% of them present only once. Germline V lookup: CDR1 LGHNA, CDR2 YNFKEQ. The V segment lost 5 bases and the J segment 9 bases; nucleotides outside the gene matches: 9. CDR3 size: 15 residues. The same sample was also used in a study of T cells of mothers and their children.

This sequence originates from a boy under 18 in good health. The V and J genes are TRBV4-2 and TRBJ2-4, with 11 bases fitting TRBD2. Sequenced material: blood. CDR3 DNA: TGTGCCAGCAGCGACGGACTAGCGGGTCTACGCATTCAGTACTTC. It yields the protein CASSDGLAGLRIQYF.